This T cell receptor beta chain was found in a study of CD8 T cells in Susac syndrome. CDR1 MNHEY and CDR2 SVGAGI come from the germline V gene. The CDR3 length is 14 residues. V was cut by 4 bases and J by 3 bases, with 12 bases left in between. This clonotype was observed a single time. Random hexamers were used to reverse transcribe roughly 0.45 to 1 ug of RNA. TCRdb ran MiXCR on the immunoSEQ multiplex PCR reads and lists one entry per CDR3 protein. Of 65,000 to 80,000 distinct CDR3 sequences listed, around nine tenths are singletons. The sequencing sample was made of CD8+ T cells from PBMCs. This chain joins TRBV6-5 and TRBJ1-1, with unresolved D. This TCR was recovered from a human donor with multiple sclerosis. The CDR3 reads CASSWKGLDTEAFF. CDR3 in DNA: TGTGCCAGCAGTTGGAAGGGTCTGGACACTGAAGCTTTCTTT.